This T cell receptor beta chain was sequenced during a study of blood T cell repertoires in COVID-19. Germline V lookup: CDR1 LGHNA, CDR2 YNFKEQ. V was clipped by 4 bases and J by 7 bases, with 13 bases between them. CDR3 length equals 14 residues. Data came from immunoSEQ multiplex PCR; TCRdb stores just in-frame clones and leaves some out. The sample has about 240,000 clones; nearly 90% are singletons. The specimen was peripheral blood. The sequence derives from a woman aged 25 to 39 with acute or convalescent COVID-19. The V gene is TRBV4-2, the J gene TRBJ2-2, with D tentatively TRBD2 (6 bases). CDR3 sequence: CASSLEGAIGELFF. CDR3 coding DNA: TGTGCCAGCAGCCTGGAGGGAGCAATCGGGGAGCTGTTTTTT.